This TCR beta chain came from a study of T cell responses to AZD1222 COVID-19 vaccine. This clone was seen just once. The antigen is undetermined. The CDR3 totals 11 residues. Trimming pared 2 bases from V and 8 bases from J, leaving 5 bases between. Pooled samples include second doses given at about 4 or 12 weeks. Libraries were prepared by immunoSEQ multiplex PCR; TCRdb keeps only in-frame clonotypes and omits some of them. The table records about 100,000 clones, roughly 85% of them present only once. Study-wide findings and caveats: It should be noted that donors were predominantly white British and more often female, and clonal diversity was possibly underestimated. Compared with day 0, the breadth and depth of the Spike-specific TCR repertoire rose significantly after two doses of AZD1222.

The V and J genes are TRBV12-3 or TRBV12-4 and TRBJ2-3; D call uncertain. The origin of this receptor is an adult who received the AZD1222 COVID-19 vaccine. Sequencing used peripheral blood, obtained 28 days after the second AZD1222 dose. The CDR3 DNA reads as TGTGCCAGCAGTTTACTCGGTACGCAGTATTTT. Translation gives CASSLLGTQYF.